This T cell receptor beta chain was sequenced during a study of blood T cell repertoires in COVID-19. Study as a whole: Nucleic acid was either cDNA or gDNA, and it came from T cells, B-cell-depleted T cells, or PBMCs.

Sequencing used immunoSEQ multiplex PCR; TCRdb keeps in-frame clones, though not all of them. The sample shows 150,000 to 250,000 clones, roughly nine tenths of them seen only once. The CDR3 covers 12 residues. Trimming took off 5 bases at V and 0 bases at J, with 7 bases between the two ends. CDR1 is GTSNPN, CDR2 SVGIG, per germline (reference sequence). The sequenced sample was PBMCs or T cells enriched from blood (not recorded which). V is TRBV30 and J is TRBJ1-1, with no clear D. The origin of this receptor is a woman aged 25-40 years who had recovered from COVID-19. For the CDR3, the DNA is TGTGCCTGGGAGGAGATGAACACTGAAGCTTTCTTT. This codes for CAWEEMNTEAFF.